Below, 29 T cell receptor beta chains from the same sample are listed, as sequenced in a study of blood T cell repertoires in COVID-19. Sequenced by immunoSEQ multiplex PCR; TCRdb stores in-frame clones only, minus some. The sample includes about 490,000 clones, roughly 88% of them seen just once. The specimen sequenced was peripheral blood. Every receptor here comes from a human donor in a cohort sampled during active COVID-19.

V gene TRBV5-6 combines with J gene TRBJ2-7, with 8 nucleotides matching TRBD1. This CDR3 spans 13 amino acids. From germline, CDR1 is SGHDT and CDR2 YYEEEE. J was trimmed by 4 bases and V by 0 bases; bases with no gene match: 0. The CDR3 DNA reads TGTGCCAGCAGCTTGGGGACAGGGTACGAGCAGTACTTC. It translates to CASSLGTGYEQYF.

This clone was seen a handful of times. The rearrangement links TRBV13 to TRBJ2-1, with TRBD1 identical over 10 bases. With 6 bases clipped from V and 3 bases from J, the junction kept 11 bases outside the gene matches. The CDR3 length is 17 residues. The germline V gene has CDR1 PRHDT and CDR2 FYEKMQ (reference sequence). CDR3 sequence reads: CASSFSRDRGGYNEQFF. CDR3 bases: TGTGCCAGCAGTTTCAGTCGGGACAGGGGAGGCTACAATGAGCAGTTCTTC.

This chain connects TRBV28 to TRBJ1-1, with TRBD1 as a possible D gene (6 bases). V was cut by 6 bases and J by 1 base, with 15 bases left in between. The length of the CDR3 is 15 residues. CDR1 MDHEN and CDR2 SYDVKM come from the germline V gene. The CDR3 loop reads CASRPPVGQNTEAFF. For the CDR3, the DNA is TGTGCCAGCAGGCCCCCGGTGGGACAGAACACTGAAGCTTTCTTT. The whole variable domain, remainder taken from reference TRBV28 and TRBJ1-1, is DVKVTQSSRYLVKRTGEKVFLECVQDMDHENMFWYRQDPGLGLRLIYFSYDVKMKEKGDIPEGYSVSREKKERFSLILESASTNQTSMYLCASRPPVGQNTEAFFGQGTRLTVV.

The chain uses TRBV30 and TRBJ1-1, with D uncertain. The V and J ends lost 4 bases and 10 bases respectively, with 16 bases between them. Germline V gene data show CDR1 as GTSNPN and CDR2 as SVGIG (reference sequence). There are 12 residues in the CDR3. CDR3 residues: CAWNKLRQGAFF. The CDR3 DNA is TGTGCCTGGAATAAACTCAGGCAAGGAGCTTTCTTT. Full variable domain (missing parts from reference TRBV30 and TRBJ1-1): SQTIHQWPATLVQPVGSPLSLECTVEGTSNPNLYWYRQAAGRGLQLLFYSVGIGQISSEVPQNLSASRPQDRQFILSSKKLLLSDSGFYLCAWNKLRQGAFFGQGTRLTVV.

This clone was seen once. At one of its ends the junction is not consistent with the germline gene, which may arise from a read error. The chain's CDR3 is CASSLATGNLGEKLFF. The CDR3 DNA sequence: TGTGCCAGCAGCCTAGCTACAGGGAATCTAGGTGAAAAACTGTTTTTT. The V call is TRBV7-6, the J call TRBJ1-4, with TRBD1 as a possible D gene (6 bases). CDR1 is SGHVS and CDR2 is FNYEAQ in the germline V gene. This CDR3 comprises 16 residues.

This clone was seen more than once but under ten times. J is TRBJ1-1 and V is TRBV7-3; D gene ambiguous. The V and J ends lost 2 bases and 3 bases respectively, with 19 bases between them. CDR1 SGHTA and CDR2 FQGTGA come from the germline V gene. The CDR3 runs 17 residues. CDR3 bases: TGTGCCAGCAGCTTATATTCGAGGTTAGGTATGCACACTGAAGCTTTCTTT. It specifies CASSLYSRLGMHTEAFF.

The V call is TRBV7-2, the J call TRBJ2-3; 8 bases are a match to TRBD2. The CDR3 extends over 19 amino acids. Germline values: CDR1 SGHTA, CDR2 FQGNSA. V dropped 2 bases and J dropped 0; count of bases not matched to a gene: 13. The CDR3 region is CASSLRGAGVLSSTDTQYF. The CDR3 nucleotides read TGTGCCAGCAGCTTAAGAGGAGCGGGAGTACTCTCTAGCACAGATACGCAGTATTTT.

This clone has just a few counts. The CDR3 sequence is CASSQGVAGGSGGELFF. The CDR3 coding sequence is TGCGCCAGCAGCCAAGGTGTAGCGGGAGGAAGTGGCGGGGAGCTGTTTTTT. The chain couples TRBV4-3 to TRBJ2-2; 10 bases map to TRBD2. J gave up 7 bases and V 1 base, and 9 bases lay outside the gene matches. The germline V gene encodes CDR1 LGHNA and CDR2 YSLEER. The CDR3 sequence is 17 residues long.

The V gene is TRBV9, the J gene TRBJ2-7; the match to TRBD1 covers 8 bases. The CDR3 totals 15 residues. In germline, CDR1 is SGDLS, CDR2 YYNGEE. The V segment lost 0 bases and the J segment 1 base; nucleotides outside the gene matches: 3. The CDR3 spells CASSVGTGRSYEQYF. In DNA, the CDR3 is TGTGCCAGCAGCGTAGGGACAGGGAGATCCTACGAGCAGTACTTC.

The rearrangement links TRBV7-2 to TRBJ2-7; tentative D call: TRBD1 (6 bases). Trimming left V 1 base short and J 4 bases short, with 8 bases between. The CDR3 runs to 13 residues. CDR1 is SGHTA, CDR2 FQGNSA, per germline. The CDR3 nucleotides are TGTGCCAGCAGCTTAGGGGACACTTACGAGCAGTACTTC. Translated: CASSLGDTYEQYF.

Here the CDR3 DNA reads TGTGCCAGCAGTCCTGGTGACGGGGGGTACTATGGCTACACCTTC. It translates to CASSPGDGGYYGYTF. The V call is TRBV7-2, the J call TRBJ1-2; possible D gene TRBD1, 5 bases. V lost 6 bases, J lost 3 bases, and 17 bases lay in between. Germline CDR1 SGHTA, CDR2 FQGNSA. CDR3 size: 15 residues. The full variable domain, rest sourced from reference TRBV7-2 and TRBJ1-2, is GAGVSQSPSNKVTEKGKDVELRCDPISGHTALYWYRQSLGQGLEFLIYFQGNSAPDKSGLPSDRFSAERTGGSVSTLTIQRTQQEDSAVYLCASSPGDGGYYGYTFGSGTRLTVV.

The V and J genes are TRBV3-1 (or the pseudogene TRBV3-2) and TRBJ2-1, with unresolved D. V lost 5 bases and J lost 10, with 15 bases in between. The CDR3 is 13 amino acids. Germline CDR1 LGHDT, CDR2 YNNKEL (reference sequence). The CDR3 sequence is CASSGPGLGEQFF. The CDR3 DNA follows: TGTGCCAGCAGCGGCCCGGGTTTAGGCGAGCAGTTCTTC.

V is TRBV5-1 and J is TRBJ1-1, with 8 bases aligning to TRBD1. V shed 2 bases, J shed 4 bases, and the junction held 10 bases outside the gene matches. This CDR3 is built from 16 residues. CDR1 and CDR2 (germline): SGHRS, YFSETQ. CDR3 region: CASSFEIGQGSTEAFF. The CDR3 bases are TGCGCCAGCAGCTTCGAAATCGGACAGGGCTCCACTGAAGCTTTCTTT.

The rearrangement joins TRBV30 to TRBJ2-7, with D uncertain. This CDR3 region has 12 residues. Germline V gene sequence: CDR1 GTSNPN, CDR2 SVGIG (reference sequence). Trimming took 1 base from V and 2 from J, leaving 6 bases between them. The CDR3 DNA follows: TGTGCCTGGAGTGCGCGGCCCTACGAGCAGTACTTC. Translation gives CAWSARPYEQYF.

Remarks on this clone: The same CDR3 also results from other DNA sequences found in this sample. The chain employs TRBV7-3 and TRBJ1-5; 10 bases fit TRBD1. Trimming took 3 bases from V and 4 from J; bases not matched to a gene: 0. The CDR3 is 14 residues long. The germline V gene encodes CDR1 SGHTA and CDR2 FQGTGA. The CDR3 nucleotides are TGTGCCAGCAGCTTGGACAGGGGGAATCAGCCCCAGCATTTT. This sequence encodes CASSLDRGNQPQHF.

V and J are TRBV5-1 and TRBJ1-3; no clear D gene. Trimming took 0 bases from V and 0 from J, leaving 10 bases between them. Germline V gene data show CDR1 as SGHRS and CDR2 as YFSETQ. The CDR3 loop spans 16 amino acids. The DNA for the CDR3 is TGCGCCAGCAGCTTGGCCCAGATTTCCTCTGGAAACACCATATATTTT. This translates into CASSLAQISSGNTIYF.

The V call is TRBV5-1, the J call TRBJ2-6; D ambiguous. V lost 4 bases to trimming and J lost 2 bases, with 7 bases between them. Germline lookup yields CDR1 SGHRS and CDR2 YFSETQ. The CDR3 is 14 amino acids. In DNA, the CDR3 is TGCGCCAGCAGCGAAGAGACTGGGGCCAACGTCCTGACTTTC. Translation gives CASSEETGANVLTF.

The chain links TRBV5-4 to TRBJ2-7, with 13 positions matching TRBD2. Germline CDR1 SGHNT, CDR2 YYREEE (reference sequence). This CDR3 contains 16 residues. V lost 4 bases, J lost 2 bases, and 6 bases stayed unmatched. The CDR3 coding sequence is TGTGCCAGCAGCCTCAAAACTAGCGGGAGGGCCTACGAGCAGTACTTC. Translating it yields CASSLKTSGRAYEQYF.

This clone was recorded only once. The CDR3 here is CASSVGGGAREKLFF. CDR3 DNA sequence: TGTGCCAGCAGTGTTGGGGGGGGAGCCAGGGAAAAACTGTTTTTT. This chain joins TRBV2 and TRBJ1-4; a possible D gene is TRBD1 (5 bases). This CDR3 has 15 residues. V lost 4 bases, J lost 8 bases, and 17 bases lay in between. Germline V gene data show CDR1 as SNHLY and CDR2 as FYNNEI.

The CDR3 sequence: CASSQGLTGVEQYF. In DNA form, the CDR3 reads TGCGCCAGCAGCCAAGGATTGACAGGGGTCGAGCAGTACTTC. This chain connects TRBV4-3 to TRBJ2-7; 8 nucleotides agree with TRBD1. J lost 6 bases, V lost 1 base, and 5 bases had no gene match. This CDR3 comprises 14 residues. Germline V CDR1 and CDR2: LGHNA, YSLEER.

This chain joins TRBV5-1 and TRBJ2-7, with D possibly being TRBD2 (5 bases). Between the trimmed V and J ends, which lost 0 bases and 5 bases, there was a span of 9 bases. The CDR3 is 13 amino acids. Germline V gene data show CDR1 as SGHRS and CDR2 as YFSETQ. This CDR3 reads CASSLAGADEQYF. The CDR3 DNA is TGCGCCAGCAGCTTGGCCGGAGCGGACGAGCAGTACTTC.

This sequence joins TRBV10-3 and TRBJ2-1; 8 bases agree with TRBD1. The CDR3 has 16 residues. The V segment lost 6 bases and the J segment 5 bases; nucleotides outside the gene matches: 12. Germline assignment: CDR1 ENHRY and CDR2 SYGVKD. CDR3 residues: CAIRGKGQEGNNEQFF. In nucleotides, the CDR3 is TGTGCCATCAGGGGAAAGGGACAGGAAGGGAACAATGAGCAGTTCTTC.

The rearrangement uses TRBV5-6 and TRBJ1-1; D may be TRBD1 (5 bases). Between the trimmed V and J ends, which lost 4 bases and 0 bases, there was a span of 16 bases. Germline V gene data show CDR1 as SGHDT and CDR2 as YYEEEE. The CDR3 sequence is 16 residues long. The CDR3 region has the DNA TGTGCCAGCAGCCCTGCCGGGGGGATAGTGAACACTGAAGCTTTCTTT. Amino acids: CASSPAGGIVNTEAFF.

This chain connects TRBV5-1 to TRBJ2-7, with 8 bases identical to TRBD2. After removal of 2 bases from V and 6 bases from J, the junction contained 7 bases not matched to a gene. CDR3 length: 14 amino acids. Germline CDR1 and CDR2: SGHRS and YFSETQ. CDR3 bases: TGCGCCAGCAGCTTTAACGGGAGGGCCCCCGAGCAGTACTTC. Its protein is CASSFNGRAPEQYF.

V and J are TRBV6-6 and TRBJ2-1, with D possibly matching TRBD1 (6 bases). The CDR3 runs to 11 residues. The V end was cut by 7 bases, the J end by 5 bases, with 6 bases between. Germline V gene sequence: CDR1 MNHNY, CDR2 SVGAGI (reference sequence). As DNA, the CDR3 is TGTGCCAGCAAGGGGGACAATGAGCAGTTCTTC. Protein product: CASKGDNEQFF.

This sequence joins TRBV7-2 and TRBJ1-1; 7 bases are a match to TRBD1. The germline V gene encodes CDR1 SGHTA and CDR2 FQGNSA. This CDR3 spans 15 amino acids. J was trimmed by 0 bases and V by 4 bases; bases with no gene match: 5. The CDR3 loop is CASSSSGTVNTEAFF. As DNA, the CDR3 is TGTGCCAGCAGCTCCTCCGGGACAGTGAACACTGAAGCTTTCTTT.

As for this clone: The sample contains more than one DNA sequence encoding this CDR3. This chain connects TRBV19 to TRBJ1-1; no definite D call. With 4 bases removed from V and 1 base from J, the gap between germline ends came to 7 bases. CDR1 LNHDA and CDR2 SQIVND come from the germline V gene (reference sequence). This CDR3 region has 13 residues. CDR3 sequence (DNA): TGTGCCAGTAGTAACTCACGGAACACTGAAGCTTTCTTT. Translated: CASSNSRNTEAFF.

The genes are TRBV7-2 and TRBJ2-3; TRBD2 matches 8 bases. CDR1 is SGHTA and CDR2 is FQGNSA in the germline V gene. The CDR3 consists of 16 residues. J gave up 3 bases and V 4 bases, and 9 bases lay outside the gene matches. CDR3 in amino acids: CASSSGPGLVTDTQYF. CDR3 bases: TGTGCCAGCAGCTCGGGCCCGGGACTAGTAACAGATACGCAGTATTTT.

The CDR3 bases are TGTGCCAGCAGTTATGGACAGGGGTCGAACACCGGGGAGCTGTTTTTT. Translated: CASSYGQGSNTGELFF. This chain joins TRBV6-2 or TRBV6-3 and TRBJ2-2; TRBD1 matches 9 bases. This CDR3 spans 16 amino acids. J was trimmed by 0 bases and V by 3 bases; bases with no gene match: 2. Germline-derived CDR1 and CDR2 are MNHEY and SVGEGT.